The 29 T cell receptor beta chains below were found in one sample sequenced in a study of breast tumors, draining lymph nodes, adjacent tissues. TCRdb reprocessed the multiplex PCR reads with MiXCR, giving one entry per CDR3 protein. The sample yields approximately 280,000 distinct CDR3 sequences, 30% to 35% seen once. Samples came from axillary lymph nodes draining the breast cancer. Sequenced sample: axillary lymph node tissue. These receptors were obtained from a female donor with breast cancer. Some clones in this sample may be carry-over from other donors' samples.

This clonotype was seen repeatedly, ten times or more. CDR3 sequence: CSARDWQRESSEQYF. The DNA of the CDR3 is TGCAGTGCTAGAGATTGGCAGCGGGAGTCTTCCGAGCAGTACTTC. The chain carries TRBV20-1 and TRBJ2-7; 8 bases map to TRBD2. The CDR3 is made up of 15 amino acids. V was pared by 0 bases and J by 6 bases, with 10 bases of the junction left unmatched. Germline V gives CDR1 DFQATT, CDR2 SNEGSKA (reference sequence).

A remark on this clonotype: At one end, the junction sequence differs from germline, possibly due to a read error. The J gene is TRBJ2-7, the V gene TRBV7-9; D gene ambiguous. The CDR3 covers 16 residues. Looked up from germline, CDR1 is SEHNR and CDR2 is FQNEAQ (reference sequence). CDR3 protein: CASSLAGSESSCEQYF. CDR3 in DNA: TGTGCCAGCAGCTTAGCCGGGTCTGAGAGCTCCTGCGAGCAGTACTTC.

The V call is TRBV29-1, the J call TRBJ1-2, with D perhaps matching TRBD1 (5 bases). V lost 8 bases and J 4 bases, leaving 17 bases between the germline ends. Germline CDR1 is SQVTM and CDR2 is ANQGSEA. The CDR3 covers 13 residues. The CDR3 here is CSPPGRGTYGYTF. The CDR3 DNA reads TGCAGCCCCCCTGGGCGGGGGACCTATGGCTACACCTTC. The whole variable domain, filled in from reference TRBV29-1 and TRBJ1-2, reads SAVISQKPSRDICQRGTSLTIQCQVDSQVTMMFWYRQQPGQSLTLIATANQGSEATYESGFVIDKFPISRPNLTFSTLTVSNMSPEDSSIYLCSPPGRGTYGYTFGSGTRLTVV.

Concerning this clonotype: A much larger clone lies one base from this, so it may be a read error. No conserved phenylalanine or tryptophan ends this CDR3, so it is likely a read error. J is TRBJ2-1 and V is TRBV9; 9 bases line up with TRBD2. The V segment lost 0 bases and the J segment 8 bases; nucleotides outside the gene matches: 9. Germline loops: CDR1 SGDLS, CDR2 YYNGEE. CDR3 size: 16 residues. CDR3 in DNA: TGTGCCAGCAGCGTAGCGGGAGCGGGAGGCGGGGATGAGCAGTTCATC. Its translation is CASSVAGAGGGDEQFI.

This clonotype was seen ten or more times. This chain joins TRBV7-8 and TRBJ2-3, with D unclear. Looked up from germline, CDR1 is SGHVS and CDR2 is FQNEAQ. This CDR3 is 14 amino acids long. V was clipped by 4 bases and J by 2 bases, with 10 bases between them. The CDR3 is CASSSGLFTDTQYF. In DNA, the CDR3 is TGTGCCAGCAGCTCCGGATTGTTCACAGATACGCAGTATTTT.

Concerning this clonotype: Germline is not matched at one junction end, which may reflect a read error. This chain joins TRBV7-3 and TRBJ2-6; possibly TRBD1 or TRBD2 for D (5 bases each). The CDR3 contains 12 residues. Germline V lookup: CDR1 SGHTA, CDR2 FQGTGA. DNA for the CDR3: TGTGCCAGCAGCTCCCCGGGACCGAGCGGAGCTTTC. Its protein product is CASSSPGPSGAF.

The chain uses TRBV10-3 and TRBJ2-7; unclear D gene. Germline V CDR1 and CDR2: ENHRY, SYGVKD. V lost 4 bases and J 2 bases, leaving 18 bases between the germline ends. The CDR3 spans 16 residues. CDR3 sequence (DNA): TGTGCCATCAGTGCCAGCAGCGCATCCCCTACCTACGAGCAGTACTTC. Its translation: CAISASSASPTYEQYF.

This clonotype was picked up many times. The chain recombines TRBV20-1 with TRBJ2-7; 12 bases fit TRBD2. Germline CDR1 reads DFQATT; CDR2 reads SNEGSKA (reference sequence). The CDR3 consists of 16 residues. V lost 8 bases and J lost 5; bases outside the gene matches: 16. CDR3 sequence: CSPETLAGGPFNEQYF. In nucleotides, the CDR3 is TGCAGTCCGGAGACCCTAGCGGGAGGGCCCTTTAACGAGCAGTACTTC.

This clonotype came up many times. This rearrangement joins TRBV5-8 to TRBJ2-1; TRBD1 matches at 10 bases. Germline V CDR1 and CDR2: SGHTS, YDEGEE. The CDR3 runs 15 residues. Trimming removed 0 bases from V and 4 bases from J; junction bases left unmatched: 1. The CDR3 DNA reads as TGTGCCAGCAGCTTGGGGGGACAGGGGTACAATGAGCAGTTCTTC. Residues: CASSLGGQGYNEQFF. The variable domain in full, with the rest retrieved from reference TRBV5-8 and TRBJ2-1, is EAGVTQSPTHLIKTRGQQATLRCSPISGHTSVYWYQQALGLGLQFLLWYDEGEERNRGNFPPRFSGRQFPNYSSELNVNALELEDSALYLCASSLGGQGYNEQFFGPGTRLTVL.

This clonotype has only a few counts. Just one base apart from a much larger clone, this may be a read error. The chain recombines TRBV5-1 with TRBJ1-4; no reliable D call. The CDR3 is made up of 14 amino acids. CDR1 is SGHRS and CDR2 is YFSETQ in the germline V gene. The CDR3 is CASSLSAKNDKLFF. DNA for the CDR3: TGCGCCAGCAGCTTGTCAGCGAAGAATGACAAACTGTTTTTT. Together with reference TRBV5-1 and TRBJ1-4, the CDR3 gives the full variable domain: KAGVTQTPRYLIKTRGQQVTLSCSPISGHRSVSWYQQTPGQGLQFLFEYFSETQRNKGNFPGRFSGRQFSNSRSEMNVSTLELGDSALYLCASSLSAKNDKLFFGSGTQLSVL.

This clonotype has only a few counts. Possible read error: a much larger clone is one base away. The chain is built from TRBV12-3 or TRBV12-4 and TRBJ1-2, with TRBD1 matching over 11 bases. Losses at the gene ends were 5 bases for V and 7 bases for J; bases not matched to a gene: 6. This CDR3 comprises 14 residues. CDR3 DNA sequence: TGTGCCAGCAGTCCCGGACAGGGGGCGCGTGGCTACACCTTC. Protein: CASSPGQGARGYTF.

This clonotype was found many times. The chain has TRBV9 and TRBJ2-1, with 8 nucleotides matching TRBD2. After removal of 4 bases from V and 10 bases from J, the junction contained 13 bases not matched to a gene. This CDR3 has 15 residues. From germline, CDR1 is SGDLS and CDR2 YYNGEE. The CDR3 nucleotides read TGTGCCAGCAGCCCCACGGAGAGCGGGAGTCGGGAGCAGTTCTTC. The encoded protein is CASSPTESGSREQFF.

This clonotype came up a few times. V usage is TRBV30 and J usage is TRBJ2-2, with D perhaps matching TRBD1 (5 bases). The CDR3 totals 15 residues. Deletions cut 1 base from V and 5 bases from J, with 14 bases between. Germline CDR1 and CDR2: GTSNPN and SVGIG (reference sequence). CDR3: CAWSEGVGVTGELFF. The CDR3 DNA reads as TGTGCCTGGAGTGAAGGGGTAGGGGTGACCGGGGAGCTGTTTTTT.

This clonotype has a count of ten or more. The V gene is TRBV18, the J gene TRBJ1-6, with unresolved D. Trimming removed 4 bases from V and 8 bases from J, with 15 bases in between. Germline V gives CDR1 KGHSH, CDR2 LQKENI. CDR3 length equals 15 residues. The CDR3 DNA sequence: TGTGCCAGCTCACTCGAGGGCGCTAGGTATTCACCCCTCCACTTT. Translated: CASSLEGARYSPLHF. Using reference TRBV18 and TRBJ1-6 for the parts outside the CDR3, the full variable domain is NAGVMQNPRHLVRRRGQEARLRCSPMKGHSHVYWYRQLPEEGLKFMVYLQKENIIDESGMPKERFSAEFPKEGPSILRIQQVVRGDSAAYFCASSLEGARYSPLHFGNGTRLTVT.

The chain carries TRBV6-2 or TRBV6-3 and TRBJ2-3; D not resolved. Germline V gene lookup returns CDR1 MNHEY and CDR2 SVGEGT. This CDR3 region has 12 residues. V gave up 0 bases and J gave up 10 bases, with 8 bases separating them. CDR3 residues: CASSYSSRSQYF. In nucleotides, the CDR3 is TGTGCCAGCAGTTACTCGTCGCGCTCGCAGTATTTT.

Many counts were recorded for this clonotype. The rearrangement joins TRBV11-3 to TRBJ2-1; 8 bases map to TRBD2. This CDR3 spans 15 amino acids. Germline CDR1 reads SGHNT; CDR2 reads YENEEA. V shed 5 bases and J 2 bases; nucleotides not matched to a gene: 5. CDR3 DNA sequence: TGTGCCAGCAGCGTTAGCGGGACCACCTACAATGAGCAGTTCTTC. Residues: CASSVSGTTYNEQFF.

This clonotype was recorded a few times. V gene TRBV28 combines with J gene TRBJ1-4, with TRBD1 matching 7 bases. With V trimmed by 5 bases and J by 5 bases, 8 bases remained unmatched. Germline CDR1 and CDR2: MDHEN and SYDVKM. The CDR3 contains 15 residues. The CDR3 protein is CASSPRGRRNEKLFF. The CDR3 region has the DNA TGTGCCAGCAGTCCGAGGGGGCGGAGGAATGAAAAACTGTTTTTT.

With regard to this clonotype: A clone one base away is much larger, so this may be a read error. The genes are TRBV7-9 and TRBJ1-4, with TRBD1 as a possible D gene (6 bases). The CDR3 has 17 amino acids. Germline lookup yields CDR1 SEHNR and CDR2 FQNEAQ (reference sequence). The CDR3 loop reads CASSTSSMGAGNEQLFF. CDR3 coding DNA: TGTGCCAGCAGCACCAGTTCGATGGGGGCGGGTAATGAACAACTGTTTTTT.

The V and J genes are TRBV15 and TRBJ2-3; 10 nucleotides match TRBD1. The CDR3 length is 15 residues. Trimming removed 1 base from V and 4 bases from J; junction bases left unmatched: 2. Germline CDR1 LNHNV, CDR2 YYDKDF (reference sequence). Here the CDR3 reads CATSRGTGGSDTQYF. DNA of the CDR3: TGTGCCACCAGCAGAGGGACAGGGGGGTCAGATACGCAGTATTTT.

In this sample, this clonotype turned up many times. The chain links TRBV20-1 to TRBJ2-1; perhaps TRBD2 as D (5 bases). Germline assignment: CDR1 DFQATT and CDR2 SNEGSKA (reference sequence). The CDR3 covers 14 residues. V was trimmed by 5 bases and J by 0 bases, leaving 11 bases between them. The CDR3 DNA reads TGCAGTGCTCTTAGCGCGAGCTCCTACAATGAGCAGTTCTTC. This encodes CSALSASSYNEQFF.

The table lists this clonotype with many counts. The chain joins TRBV2 to TRBJ2-2; maybe TRBD2 (6 bases). The V end was cut by 3 bases, the J end by 7 bases, with 18 bases between. Per germline, CDR1 SNHLY and CDR2 FYNNEI. This CDR3 is 16 amino acids long. The CDR3: CASSDWRGGLHGELFF. The CDR3 DNA reads TGTGCCAGCAGTGATTGGAGGGGTGGTTTGCACGGGGAGCTGTTTTTT.

A word on this clonotype: One junction end disagrees with the germline gene, perhaps due to a read error. The V call is TRBV19, the J call TRBJ2-1; possible D gene TRBD1, 6 bases. Germline V gene sequence: CDR1 LNHDA, CDR2 SQIVND (reference sequence). The CDR3 is 16 residues long. The CDR3 sequence is CARLTGAPPSYNEQCF. CDR3 bases: TGTGCCAGGCTGACAGGCGCCCCCCCCTCCTACAATGAGCAGTGCTTC. The variable domain in full, with the rest retrieved from reference TRBV19 and TRBJ2-1, is DGGITQSPKYLFRKEGQNVTLSCEQNLNHDAMYWYRQDPGQGLRLIYYSQIVNDFQKGDIAEGYSVSREKKESFPLTVTSAQKNPTAFYLCARLTGAPPSYNEQCFGPGTRLTVL.

This clonotype was observed a handful of times. A read error is possible here, since a much larger clone lies one base away. This rearrangement joins TRBV9 to TRBJ2-1; TRBD2 matches at 8 bases. Germline V gene sequence: CDR1 SGDLS, CDR2 YYNGEE. The CDR3 length is 15 residues. The CDR3 loop is CASSVEGLGYNEPFF. The CDR3 DNA is TGTGCCAGCAGCGTAGAGGGACTAGGGTACAATGAGCCGTTCTTC.

This clonotype was seen a handful of times. The chain combines TRBV20-1 with TRBJ2-1; D might be TRBD2 (6 bases). The CDR3 totals 13 residues. The germline V gene encodes CDR1 DFQATT and CDR2 SNEGSKA (reference sequence). V was clipped by 7 bases and J by 12 bases, with 22 bases between them. CDR3 loop: CSVQPGLRAAQFF. As DNA, the CDR3 is TGCAGTGTGCAGCCGGGACTTAGGGCTGCGCAGTTCTTC.

This clonotype was seen ten or more times. The genes are TRBV29-1 and TRBJ2-7, with 7 bases aligning to TRBD1. Germline lookup yields CDR1 SQVTM and CDR2 ANQGSEA. Trimming at V came to 5 bases and at J to 0 bases, leaving 13 bases not matched to a gene. The CDR3 is 16 amino acids. CDR3 residues: CSVRGRTGGDSYEQYF. The CDR3 DNA sequence: TGCAGCGTTAGAGGCAGGACAGGCGGCGACTCCTACGAGCAGTACTTC.

This clonotype was counted at least ten times. V and J are TRBV5-8 and TRBJ1-2, with 12 nucleotides matching TRBD1. This CDR3 is built from 15 residues. Germline V gene data show CDR1 as SGHTS and CDR2 as YDEGEE. J was trimmed by 6 bases and V by 4 bases; bases with no gene match: 7. Here the CDR3 DNA reads TGTGCCAGCAGCCTAGATGGGACAGGGGGCAATGGCTACACCTTC. This sequence encodes CASSLDGTGGNGYTF.

There are many counts of this clonotype. The chain couples TRBV15 to TRBJ1-6; 7 bases are shared with TRBD1. The CDR3 has 15 residues. Germline V gene data show CDR1 as LNHNV and CDR2 as YYDKDF (reference sequence). The V and J ends lost 5 bases and 8 bases, in that order; junction bases with no gene match: 9. The CDR3 nucleotides are TGTGCCACCAGCGGACGGACAGGAGGTGATTCACCCCTCCACTTT. Residues: CATSGRTGGDSPLHF. Drawing the rest from reference TRBV15 and TRBJ1-6, the complete variable domain is DAMVIQNPRYQVTQFGKPVTLSCSQTLNHNVMYWYQQKSSQAPKLLFHYYDKDFNNEADTPDNFQSRRPNTSFCFLDIRSPGLGDTAMYLCATSGRTGGDSPLHFGNGTRLTVT.

The chain has TRBV28 and TRBJ2-5; D remains unclear. V lost 6 bases and J lost 4, with 12 bases in between. The germline V gene has CDR1 MDHEN and CDR2 SYDVKM. The CDR3 loop spans 13 amino acids. CDR3: CASRPMAPETQYF. The CDR3 DNA sequence: TGTGCCAGCAGACCTATGGCCCCAGAGACCCAGTACTTC.

The gene calls are TRBV10-3 and TRBJ2-3, with TRBD2 as a possible D gene (5 bases). Trimming took off 6 bases at V and 4 bases at J, with 17 bases between the two ends. Germline assignment: CDR1 ENHRY and CDR2 SYGVKD. The length of the CDR3 is 15 residues. The CDR3 DNA reads as TGTGCCATCAGCGAGAGGGAAAACCGCGCAGATACGCAGTATTTT. Protein: CAISERENRADTQYF.